Listed below are T cell receptor beta chains from one sample, sequenced in a study of OX40 agonist ivuxolimab in advanced cancers. Profiled with immunoSEQ multiplex PCR; TCRdb holds only in-frame clones, not every one. The data show about 13,000 clones, with 84% seen just once and less than 25% held by the top ten. The material was CD4+ or CD8+ T cells sorted from blood, obtained in a trial of the OX40 agonist ivuxolimab. These receptors all come from an adult with an advanced solid tumor such as melanoma, head and neck, liver or kidney cancer. Each CDR3 is given without its conserved first and last residue. Some rows mark clone size as missing; the rest say once, few, many or name a class of expanded clone.

J gene,V gene,clone size,CDR3 protein
TRBJ2-3,TRBV28,-,ASNRGRSGTDTQY
TRBJ2-5,TRBV6-6,once,ASIYLGGAPQETQY
TRBJ1-1,TRBV29-1,few,SVGIWRRARNTEAF
TRBJ1-5,TRBV18,-,ASPDGAQPQH
TRBJ1-4,TRBV7-6,-,ASSLGQGYGTNEKLF
TRBJ1-2,TRBV19,few,ASSTIQEHPGYT
TRBJ1-5,TRBV29-1,-,SVLTGRNSNQPQH
TRBJ2-7,TRBV7-9,-,ASSLAYDEQY
TRBJ1-1,TRBV2,-,ARGLPQSTEAF
TRBJ1-2,TRBV10-3,-,AISDLENLYGYT